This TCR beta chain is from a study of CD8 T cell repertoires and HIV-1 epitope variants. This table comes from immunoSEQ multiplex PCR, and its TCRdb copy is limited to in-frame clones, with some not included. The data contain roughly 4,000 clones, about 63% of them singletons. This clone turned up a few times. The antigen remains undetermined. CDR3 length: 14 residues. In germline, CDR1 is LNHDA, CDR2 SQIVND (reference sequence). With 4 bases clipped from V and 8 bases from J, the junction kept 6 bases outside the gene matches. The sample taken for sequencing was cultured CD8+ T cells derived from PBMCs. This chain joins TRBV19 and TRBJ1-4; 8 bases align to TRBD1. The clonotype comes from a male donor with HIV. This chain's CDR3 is CASSRTGMGEKLFF. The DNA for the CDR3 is TGTGCCAGTAGTAGGACAGGGATGGGAGAAAAACTGTTTTTT. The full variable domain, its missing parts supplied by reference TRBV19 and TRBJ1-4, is DGGITQSPKYLFRKEGQNVTLSCEQNLNHDAMYWYRQDPGQGLRLIYYSQIVNDFQKGDIAEGYSVSREKKESFPLTVTSAQKNPTAFYLCASSRTGMGEKLFFGSGTQLSVL.